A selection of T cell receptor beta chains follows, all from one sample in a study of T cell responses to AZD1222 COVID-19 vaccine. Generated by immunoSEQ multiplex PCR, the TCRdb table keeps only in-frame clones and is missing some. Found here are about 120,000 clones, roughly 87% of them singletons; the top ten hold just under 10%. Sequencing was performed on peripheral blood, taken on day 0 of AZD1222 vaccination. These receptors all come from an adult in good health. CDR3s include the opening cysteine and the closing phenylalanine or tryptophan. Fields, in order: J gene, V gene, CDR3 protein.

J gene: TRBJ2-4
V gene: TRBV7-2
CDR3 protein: CASSLSWTSGGVQYF

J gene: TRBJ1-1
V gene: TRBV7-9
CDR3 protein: CASSLGDRVATEAFF

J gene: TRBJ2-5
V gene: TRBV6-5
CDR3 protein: CASSYSGSTGSQYF

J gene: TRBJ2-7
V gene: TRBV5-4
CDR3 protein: CASSLLAGGPYEQYF

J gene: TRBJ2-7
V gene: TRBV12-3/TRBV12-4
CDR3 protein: CASSPFSGHEQYF

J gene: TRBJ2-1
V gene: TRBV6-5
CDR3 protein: CASSRHTYEQFF

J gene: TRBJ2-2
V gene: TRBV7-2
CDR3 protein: CASRSGGTGELFF

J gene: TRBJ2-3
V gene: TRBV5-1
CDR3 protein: CASSLTQSRTDTQYF

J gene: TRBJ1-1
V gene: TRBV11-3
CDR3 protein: CASSPQTAGTEAFF

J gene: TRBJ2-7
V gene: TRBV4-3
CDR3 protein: CASSQGSGHNYEQYF

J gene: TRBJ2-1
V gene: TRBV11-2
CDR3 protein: CASSSRAGTPYNEQFF

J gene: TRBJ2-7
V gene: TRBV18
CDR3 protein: CASSQTGQGLYEQYF

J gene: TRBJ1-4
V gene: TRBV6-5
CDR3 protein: CASSYRGQGREKLFF

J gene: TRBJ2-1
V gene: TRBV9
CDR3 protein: CASSVVLAGINEQFF

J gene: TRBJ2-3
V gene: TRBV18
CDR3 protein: CASSPFPSSSTDTQYF

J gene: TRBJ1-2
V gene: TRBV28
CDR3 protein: CASSLGTDVYGYTF

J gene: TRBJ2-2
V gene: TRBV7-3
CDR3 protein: CASSLIQGAPGELFF

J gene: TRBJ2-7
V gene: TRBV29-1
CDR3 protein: CSVEAAGDHSYEQYF

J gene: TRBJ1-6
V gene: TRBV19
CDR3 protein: CASSTNNSPLHF

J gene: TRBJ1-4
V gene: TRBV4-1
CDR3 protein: CASSLASFRGTNEKLFF

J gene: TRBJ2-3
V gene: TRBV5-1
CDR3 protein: CASSLSGGPGDTQYF

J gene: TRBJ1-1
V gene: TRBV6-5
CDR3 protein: CASSYSGSAWGAEAFF

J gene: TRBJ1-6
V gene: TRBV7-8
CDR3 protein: CASSLSGTTNSPLHF

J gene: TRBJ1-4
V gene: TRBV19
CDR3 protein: CASRVVQGTNEKLFF

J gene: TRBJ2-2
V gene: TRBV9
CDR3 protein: CASTRANTGELFF

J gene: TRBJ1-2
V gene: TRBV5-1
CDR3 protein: CASSPPGTGPYGYTF

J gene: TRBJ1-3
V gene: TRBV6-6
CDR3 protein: CASRDRGGGNTIYF

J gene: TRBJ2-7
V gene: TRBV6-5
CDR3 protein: CASSYSGGLRIQQYF

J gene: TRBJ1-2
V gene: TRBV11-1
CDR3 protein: CASSSTDANYGYTF

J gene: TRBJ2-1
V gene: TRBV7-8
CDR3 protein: CASSLKRLAIVGSYNEQFF

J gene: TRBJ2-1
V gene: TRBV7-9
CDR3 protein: CASSLSGRVHNEQFF

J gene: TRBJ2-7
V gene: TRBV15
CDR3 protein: CATSDRDSYEQYF

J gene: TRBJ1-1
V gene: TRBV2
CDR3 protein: CASSVQGNTEAFF

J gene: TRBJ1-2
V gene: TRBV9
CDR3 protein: CASSVVGGESGYTF

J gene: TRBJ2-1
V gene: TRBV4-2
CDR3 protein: CASSQAANEQFF

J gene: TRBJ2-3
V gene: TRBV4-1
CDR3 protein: CASSQEWVGTGMTDTQYF

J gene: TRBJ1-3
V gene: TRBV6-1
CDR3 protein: CASSEDGLSGNTIYF

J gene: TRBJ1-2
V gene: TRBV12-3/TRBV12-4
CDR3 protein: CASHYGVYGYTF

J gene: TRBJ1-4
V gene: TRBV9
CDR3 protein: CASSDRHEDGTNEKLFF

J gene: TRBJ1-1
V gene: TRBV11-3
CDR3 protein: CASSPLQGFGGKAEAFF

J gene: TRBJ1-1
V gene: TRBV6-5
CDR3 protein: CARGQGRLGLTEAFF

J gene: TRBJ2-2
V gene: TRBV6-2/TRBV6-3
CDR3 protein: CASSFPGELFF

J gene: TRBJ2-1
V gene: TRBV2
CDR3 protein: CASSEALLRTSVYNEQFF

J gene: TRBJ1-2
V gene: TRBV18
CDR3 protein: CASSPGGMMGYTF

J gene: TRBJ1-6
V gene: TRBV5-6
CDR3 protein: CASSATGRFSVALHF

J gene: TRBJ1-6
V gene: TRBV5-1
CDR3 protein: CASSLYRGRNNSPLHF

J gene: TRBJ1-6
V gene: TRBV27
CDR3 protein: CASSLSEAGGTLHF

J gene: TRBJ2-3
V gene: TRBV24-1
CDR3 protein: CATSKETGLTDTQYF

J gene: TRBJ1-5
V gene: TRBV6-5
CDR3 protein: CASSQPPGPQHF

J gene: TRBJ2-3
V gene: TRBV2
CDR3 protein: CASSEGGAGTVTQYF

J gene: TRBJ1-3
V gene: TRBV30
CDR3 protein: CAWSPGTRGRGNTIYF